Presented here are 24 T cell receptor beta chains from one specimen sequenced in a study of T cell changes during pregnancy in multiple sclerosis. Clones were sequenced by immunoSEQ multiplex PCR, and TCRdb holds only the in-frame ones, with some missing. The sample consists of roughly 79,000 clones, 75% to 95% of them appearing once. The material sequenced was CD4+ T cells from peripheral blood mononuclear cells, taken before pregnancy. These receptors were obtained from a female donor with multiple sclerosis, enrolled in a pregnancy study.

This clone was picked up a small number of times. V gene TRBV15 combines with J gene TRBJ2-7; 9 positions agree with TRBD2. CDR3 length: 16 amino acids. V lost 2 bases, J lost 6 bases, and 11 bases stayed unmatched. The germline V gene encodes CDR1 LNHNV and CDR2 YYDKDF (reference sequence). The CDR3 spells CATSRSGAGLAIEQYF. The CDR3, as DNA: TGTGCCACCAGCAGAAGTGGCGCGGGACTAGCTATCGAGCAGTACTTC.

The chain links TRBV2 to TRBJ2-3; D is ambiguous. CDR1 and CDR2 (germline): SNHLY, FYNNEI. Trimming took off 2 bases at V and 0 bases at J, with 12 bases between the two ends. The CDR3 is 16 residues long. The CDR3 bases are TGTGCCAGCAGTGAACGACTCCAGACTAGCACAGATACGCAGTATTTT. Its translation: CASSERLQTSTDTQYF.

The chain joins TRBV6-5 to TRBJ2-7, with 8 nucleotides matching TRBD1. Germline CDR1 and CDR2: MNHEY and SVGAGI. The CDR3 totals 15 residues. V gave up 2 bases and J gave up 0 bases; unmatched junction bases: 3. Here the CDR3 reads CASSYRGTGSYEQYF. The CDR3 DNA follows: TGTGCCAGCAGTTACCGTGGGACAGGCTCCTACGAGCAGTACTTC.

CDR3 nucleotides: TGCGCCAGCAGCCGCCGACTAGCGGGAACACTTCTGAATGAGCAGTTCTTC. Amino acids: CASSRRLAGTLLNEQFF. V and J are TRBV5-1 and TRBJ2-1, with 11 bases identical to TRBD2. Looked up from germline, CDR1 is SGHRS and CDR2 is YFSETQ. The V and J ends lost 4 bases and 7 bases, in that order; junction bases with no gene match: 13. The CDR3 totals 17 residues.

The J gene is TRBJ2-1, the V gene TRBV9, with D maybe TRBD2 (6 bases). The CDR3 loop spans 12 amino acids. CDR1 and CDR2 (germline): SGDLS, YYNGEE. V shed 0 bases and J shed 13 bases, with 11 bases lying between them. CDR3 DNA: TGTGCCAGCAGCGTAGCTAGCGAGAATCAGTTCTTC. Its translation is CASSVASENQFF.

CDR3 coding DNA: TGCGCCAGCAGCCACAATCCCCCCGGGACAGGGGGAATTGTTGAGCAGTTCTTC. The encoded protein is CASSHNPPGTGGIVEQFF. The J gene is TRBJ2-1, the V gene TRBV5-1; TRBD1 aligns across 11 bases. CDR3 size: 18 residues. The V and J ends lost 4 bases and 9 bases, in that order; junction bases with no gene match: 18. Germline-derived CDR1 and CDR2 are SGHRS and YFSETQ.

The V and J genes are TRBV9 and TRBJ2-1, with TRBD2 identical over 12 bases. Germline V gene lookup returns CDR1 SGDLS and CDR2 YYNGEE. The V gene end was trimmed by 4 bases and the J gene end by 8 bases; junction bases not matched to a gene: 13. This CDR3 contains 17 residues. The CDR3 region is CASSRGATSGSFDEQFF. The CDR3 nucleotides read TGTGCCAGCAGCCGAGGGGCGACTAGCGGGAGTTTCGATGAGCAGTTCTTC.

This clone has a handful of counts. The chain links TRBV18 to TRBJ2-7; the D gene is possibly TRBD1 (6 bases). There are 11 residues in the CDR3. Germline V CDR1 and CDR2: KGHSH, LQKENI. With 5 bases removed from V and 5 bases from J, the gap between germline ends came to 7 bases. In DNA, the CDR3 is TGTGCCAGCTCAGGACAGAACGAGCAGTACTTC. Protein: CASSGQNEQYF.

The chain is built from TRBV4-1 and TRBJ2-1, with 9 bases matching TRBD2. The CDR3 is made up of 16 amino acids. J was trimmed by 7 bases and V by 0 bases; bases with no gene match: 7. The germline V gene has CDR1 MGHRA and CDR2 YSYEKL. Here the CDR3 DNA reads TGCGCCAGCAGCCAAGATCCAGCGGGGGGCCTTAATGAGCAGTTCTTC. Translating it yields CASSQDPAGGLNEQFF.

Written as DNA, the CDR3 is TGTGCCAGCAGACAGTTAATGAACACTGAAGCTTTCTTT. Its protein product is CASRQLMNTEAFF. V usage is TRBV6-5 and J usage is TRBJ1-1; D not certain. Germline V CDR1 and CDR2: MNHEY, SVGAGI. Trimming removed 6 bases from V and 0 bases from J, with 8 bases in between. CDR3 length: 13 amino acids.

This chain joins TRBV5-1 and TRBJ2-7; perhaps TRBD2 as D (5 bases). The germline V and J ends were trimmed by 4 bases and 3 bases, with 14 bases remaining between them. This CDR3 is 14 amino acids long. Germline V gene lookup returns CDR1 SGHRS and CDR2 YFSETQ. CDR3 amino acids: CASSPKTTNYEQYF. Written as DNA, the CDR3 is TGCGCCAGCAGCCCCAAGACTACTAACTACGAGCAGTACTTC.

The gene calls are TRBV6-6 and TRBJ2-4; maybe TRBD2 (5 bases). V lost 6 bases to trimming and J lost 0 bases, with 9 bases between them. This CDR3 is built from 14 residues. Germline values: CDR1 MNHNY, CDR2 SVGAGI (reference sequence). This CDR3 is CASSVRGAKNIQYF. DNA for the CDR3: TGTGCCAGCAGCGTCCGGGGAGCCAAAAACATTCAGTACTTC.

The chain employs TRBV7-2 and TRBJ1-1; 7 bases align to TRBD1. Germline V CDR1 and CDR2: SGHTA, FQGNSA. This CDR3 contains 14 residues. With 5 bases clipped from V and 4 bases from J, the junction kept 7 bases outside the gene matches. The chain's CDR3 is CASSQMTGSTEAFF. The CDR3 coding sequence is TGTGCCAGCAGCCAGATGACAGGGTCCACTGAAGCTTTCTTT.

CDR3 protein: CASSPQGKADTEAFF. DNA of the CDR3: TGTGCCAGCTCACCACAGGGGAAGGCTGACACTGAAGCTTTCTTT. V gene TRBV18 combines with J gene TRBJ1-1; tentatively, D is TRBD1 (5 bases). The germline gives CDR1 KGHSH, CDR2 LQKENI. The V end was cut by 1 base, the J end by 3 bases, with 12 bases between. The CDR3 has 15 residues.

This clone was observed a single time. The chain joins TRBV7-3 to TRBJ2-1; tentatively, D is TRBD1 (8 bases). Between the trimmed V and J ends, which lost 4 bases and 4 bases, there was a span of 17 bases. In germline, CDR1 is SGHTA, CDR2 FQGTGA. This CDR3 region has 16 residues. CDR3 amino acids: CASSSRGPAGYNEQFF. CDR3 DNA: TGTGCCAGCAGCTCCAGGGGGCCAGCGGGGTACAATGAGCAGTTCTTC.

This clone was observed a few times. The chain joins TRBV11-1 to TRBJ1-2; the D is unclear. V lost 2 bases, J lost 3 bases, and 7 bases lay in between. Germline CDR1 and CDR2: SGHAT and FQDESV (reference sequence). The CDR3 runs 13 residues. CDR3 DNA sequence: TGTGCCAGCAGCTTAAGGCAGGACTATGGCTACACCTTC. It encodes CASSLRQDYGYTF. Looking up the rest from reference TRBV11-1 and TRBJ1-2 gives the full variable domain: EAEVAQSPRYKITEKSQAVAFWCDPISGHATLYWYRQILGQGPELLVQFQDESVVDDSQLPKDRFSAERLKGVDSTLKIQPAELGDSAMYLCASSLRQDYGYTFGSGTRLTVV.

The CDR3 protein is CSVEQGPNEQFF. CDR3 coding DNA: TGCAGCGTTGAACAGGGGCCCAATGAGCAGTTCTTC. V usage is TRBV29-1 and J usage is TRBJ2-1; D perhaps matches TRBD1 (6 bases). V lost 2 bases, J lost 6 bases, and 8 bases lay in between. This CDR3 has 12 residues. Germline values: CDR1 SQVTM, CDR2 ANQGSEA.

The genes are TRBV6-1 and TRBJ2-1; a possible D gene is TRBD2 (6 bases). Germline CDR1 is MNHNS and CDR2 is SASEGT. This CDR3 comprises 13 residues. V was shortened by 2 bases and J by 9 bases, with 11 bases between the two germline ends. This CDR3 reads CASSEFWEAEQFF. The CDR3 bases are TGTGCCAGCAGTGAATTCTGGGAGGCTGAGCAGTTCTTC.

This clone is a singleton in its sample. J is TRBJ2-7 and V is TRBV19; 8 nucleotides agree with TRBD1. Losses at the gene ends were 6 bases for V and 5 bases for J; bases not matched to a gene: 9. Germline assignment: CDR1 LNHDA and CDR2 SQIVND (reference sequence). This CDR3 has 14 residues. The CDR3 DNA reads TGTGCCAGTAGCTCAACAGGGGGTGGCAACGAGCAGTACTTC. Protein: CASSSTGGGNEQYF.

This clone was seen once. The V call is TRBV14, the J call TRBJ2-7, with TRBD2 matching over 11 bases. Germline trimming cut 2 bases from V and 6 bases from J; bases unmatched to any gene: 9. CDR3 length: 16 amino acids. CDR1 and CDR2 (germline): SGHDN, FVKESK. CDR3 in DNA: TGTGCCAGCAGCCAAACGGTAGCGGGAGGGCTGGTCGAGCAGTACTTC. It codes for CASSQTVAGGLVEQYF.

The V call is TRBV6-6, the J call TRBJ1-2; D gene unclear. From germline, CDR1 is MNHNY and CDR2 SVGAGI (reference sequence). V lost 4 bases and J 0 bases, leaving 6 bases between the germline ends. The CDR3 sequence is 13 residues long. CDR3 sequence: CASSSVANYGYTF. The CDR3 nucleotides read TGTGCCAGCAGTTCTGTAGCTAACTATGGCTACACCTTC.

The chain is built from TRBV5-5 and TRBJ1-6; 8 positions match TRBD1. Per the germline V gene, CDR1 is SGHKS and CDR2 is YYEKEE (reference sequence). J gave up 10 bases and V 2 bases, and 8 bases lay outside the gene matches. This CDR3 has 15 amino acids. The CDR3 nucleotides read TGTGCCAGCAGCTTTGGGACAGGTTTCAACTCACCCCTCCACTTT. This sequence encodes CASSFGTGFNSPLHF.

The rearrangement joins TRBV27 to TRBJ1-4; 7 bases fit TRBD1. V trimming: 6 bases; J trimming: 6 bases; junction bases outside the gene matches: 7. The length of the CDR3 is 14 residues. Germline values: CDR1 MNHEY, CDR2 SMNVEV (reference sequence). The CDR3 sequence is CASSNYRGHEKLFF. The CDR3 DNA reads as TGTGCCAGCAGCAACTACAGGGGACATGAAAAACTGTTTTTT.

The V call is TRBV5-1, the J call TRBJ2-1; D remains ambiguous. V was cut by 3 bases and J by 0 bases, with 10 bases left in between. The CDR3 length is 15 residues. CDR1 SGHRS and CDR2 YFSETQ come from the germline V gene. The CDR3 DNA sequence: TGCGCCAGCAGCTCCGCGACACGCTCCTACAATGAGCAGTTCTTC. It specifies CASSSATRSYNEQFF.